The T cell receptor (beta chain) under discussion was sequenced for a study of T cell responses to AZD1222 COVID-19 vaccine. Background on the study: The study pooled second doses at about 4 or about 12 weeks. General study points: Breadth and depth of Spike-specific TCRs rose after two AZD1222 doses. At baseline, just a handful of AZD1222 recipients tested seropositive. With dominance at 160-218 and 743-854, vaccine-associated CD4 TCRs spanned spike.

Concerning this clone: Its cognate antigen is unknown.

Profiled with immunoSEQ multiplex PCR; TCRdb holds only in-frame clones, not every one. Seen here are roughly 130,000 clones, about nine tenths observed once, and the top ten hold 1.3% to 1.5%. This clonotype originated in an adult in good health. Sequenced material: peripheral blood, taken on day 0 of AZD1222 vaccination.

CDR3 sequence reads: CASSQGNTEAFF. CDR3 in DNA: TGTGCCAGCAGCCAAGGCAACACTGAAGCTTTCTTT. The chain carries TRBV4-2 and TRBJ1-1; D is undetermined. V lost 1 base and J lost 2, with 2 bases in between. The CDR3 covers 12 residues. Germline V lookup: CDR1 LGHNA, CDR2 YNFKEQ.